The 10 T cell receptor beta chains listed next were all sequenced from one sample in a study of tumour-infiltrating T cells in Burkitt lymphoma. Assay used: immunoSEQ multiplex PCR; TCRdb lists only in-frame clones, some missing. This table has around 46,000 clones, 31% appearing once. Source material: tumor tissue. These receptors all come from a human donor with Burkitt lymphoma.

The chain uses TRBV2 and TRBJ1-1; D gene ambiguous. CDR1 is SNHLY and CDR2 is FYNNEI in the germline V gene. The CDR3 extends over 13 amino acids. V lost 4 bases, J lost 1 base, and 7 bases lay in between. CDR3 loop: CASSVWGNTEAFF. CDR3 DNA sequence: TGTGCCAGCAGTGTATGGGGGAACACTGAAGCTTTCTTT. Complete variable domain (other parts from reference TRBV2 and TRBJ1-1): EPEVTQTPSHQVTQMGQEVILRCVPISNHLYFYWYRQILGQKVEFLVSFYNNEISEKSEIFDDQFSVERPDGSNFTLKIRSTKLEDSAMYFCASSVWGNTEAFFGQGTRLTVV.

The J gene is TRBJ2-3, the V gene TRBV29-1; no reliable D call. Germline V gene lookup returns CDR1 SQVTM and CDR2 ANQGSEA. The V end lost 5 bases, the J end lost 6 bases, and 12 bases lay between the germline ends. The CDR3 sequence is 12 residues long. CDR3 in DNA: TGCAGCGTTCAAAAGGGTAGGGATACGCAGTATTTT. Amino acid sequence: CSVQKGRDTQYF.

This clone has only one observation. V gene TRBV9 combines with J gene TRBJ2-7, with 9 bases matching TRBD1. Germline V lookup: CDR1 SGDLS, CDR2 YYNGEE. The CDR3 has 15 amino acids. V was pared by 4 bases and J by 5 bases, with 10 bases of the junction left unmatched. CDR3 coding DNA: TGTGCCAGCAGCAAGAGGGACAGGGCGCGGAACGAGCAGTACTTC. It specifies CASSKRDRARNEQYF.

About this clone itself: The same CDR3 arises from other DNA sequences in this sample as well. This sequence joins TRBV15 and TRBJ2-7; no reliable D call. CDR3 length equals 12 residues. The germline V gene encodes CDR1 LNHNV and CDR2 YYDKDF (reference sequence). The V end was cut by 0 bases, the J end by 4 bases, with 4 bases between. The CDR3 loop is CATSRDRYEQYF. The DNA for the CDR3 is TGTGCCACCAGCAGAGATAGGTACGAGCAGTACTTC.

This clone occurred once. The rearrangement uses TRBV6-1 and TRBJ1-5; D not certain. The CDR3 spans 12 residues. Germline-derived CDR1 and CDR2 are MNHNS and SASEGT. V lost 7 bases, J lost 0 bases, and 4 bases lay in between. CDR3 DNA: TGTGCCAGCACAGATAGCAATCAGCCCCAGCATTTT. Translation gives CASTDSNQPQHF.

The rearrangement links TRBV18 to TRBJ2-5; 12 positions match TRBD1. V lost 3 bases and J lost 5; bases outside the gene matches: 1. Germline lookup yields CDR1 KGHSH and CDR2 LQKENI. The CDR3 has 14 residues. CDR3 DNA: TGTGCCAGCTCACCGGGACAGGGGGCGGAGACCCAGTACTTC. Amino acid sequence: CASSPGQGAETQYF.

V and J are TRBV6-4 and TRBJ2-3, with 7 bases matching TRBD2. The CDR3 consists of 14 residues. Germline-derived CDR1 and CDR2 are MRHNA and SNTAGT. Trimming cost V 6 bases and J 5 bases; bases outside gene matches: 8. CDR3 nucleotides: TGTGCCAGCAGCCCGGGAGGTGGATTAGATACGCAGTATTTT. This sequence encodes CASSPGGGLDTQYF.

V usage is TRBV6-4 and J usage is TRBJ2-1, with D perhaps given as TRBD1 or TRBD2 (5 bases each). Germline loops: CDR1 MRHNA, CDR2 SNTAGT. The length of the CDR3 is 15 residues. V was cut by 5 bases and J by 9 bases, with 20 bases left in between. CDR3 residues: CASSTDITGTSEQFF. In DNA form, the CDR3 reads TGTGCCAGCAGTACCGATATTACCGGGACGAGTGAGCAGTTCTTC.

This clone was recorded a few times. This chain joins TRBV5-3 and TRBJ2-2; unclear D gene. TRBV5-3 counts as an open reading frame of uncertain function. CDR3 length: 13 amino acids. Trimming removed 0 bases from V and 7 bases from J, with 7 bases in between. CDR3 bases: TGTGCCAGAAGCTTGGCCCTCAACGGGGAGCTGTTTTTT. It specifies CARSLALNGELFF.

The chain uses TRBV4-2 and TRBJ1-2; 7 nucleotides agree with TRBD1. The V gene's germline CDR1 is LGHNA and CDR2 YNFKEQ. V was clipped by 0 bases and J by 0 bases; unmatched bases: 10. The CDR3 totals 18 residues. The CDR3 here is CASSQDPRDSASNYGYTF. In nucleotides, the CDR3 is TGTGCCAGCAGCCAAGATCCCCGGGACAGCGCTTCTAACTATGGCTACACCTTC.